The present T cell receptor (beta chain) was sequenced within a study of blood T cell repertoires in COVID-19. Trimming stripped 1 base from V and 3 bases from J, with 12 bases between. The CDR3 runs 15 residues. Germline V gene data show CDR1 as MGHRA and CDR2 as YSYEKL. Original methodology: The assay estimated nucleated cells by amplifying reference gene primers. The protocol was immunoSEQ multiplex PCR, while the TCRdb copy is restricted to in-frame clones and leaves out a portion. The DNA gave D and trimming, while V, J and clone size come from that table. In the table there are about 480,000 clones, approximately 90% of which are singletons.

The TCR originated in a woman aged 45 to 65 with COVID-19, enrolled during active disease. The gene calls are TRBV4-1 and TRBJ1-1, with D uncertain. The sample taken for sequencing was peripheral blood. The CDR3 reads CASSQGLPPDTEAFF. In DNA form, the CDR3 reads TGCGCCAGCAGCCAAGGATTACCCCCGGACACTGAAGCTTTCTTT.